This TCR beta chain derives from a study of cytomegalovirus exposure and HLA in healthy donors. V lost 5 bases and J lost 1; bases outside the gene matches: 7. This CDR3 is built from 17 residues. The germline CDR1 and CDR2 sequences are SGHNT and YENEEA. PCR used 60 Vbeta primers and 13 Jbeta primers. Sequencing was performed with immunoSEQ multiplex PCR; in TCRdb, only in-frame clones are kept and a portion is missing. The repertoire holds 150,000 or so clones, over 65% seen once, with under 3% in the top ten. At the time of sampling, donors were nominally healthy, though unrecorded immune exposures were likely. This clone was counted between two and nine times. The antigen remains undetermined. Overall study findings and caveats: Indistinguishable V segments, including TRBV6-2 and TRBV6-3, were excluded.

What was sequenced was PBMCs. The clonotype comes from a man between 40 and 49 years old in good health and CMV-seropositive. V usage is TRBV11-3 and J usage is TRBJ2-1; 11 nucleotides line up with TRBD2. CDR3 nucleotides: TGTGCCAGCAGCCCCGGGACTAGCGGACCTTCCTACAATGAGCAGTTCTTC. This translates into CASSPGTSGPSYNEQFF. Combining the CDR3 with reference TRBV11-3 and TRBJ2-1 gives the whole variable domain EAGVVQSPRYKIIEKKQPVAFWCNPISGHNTLYWYLQNLGQGPELLIRYENEEAVDDSQLPKDRFSAERLKGVDSTLKIQPAELGDSAVYLCASSPGTSGPSYNEQFFGPGTRLTVL.